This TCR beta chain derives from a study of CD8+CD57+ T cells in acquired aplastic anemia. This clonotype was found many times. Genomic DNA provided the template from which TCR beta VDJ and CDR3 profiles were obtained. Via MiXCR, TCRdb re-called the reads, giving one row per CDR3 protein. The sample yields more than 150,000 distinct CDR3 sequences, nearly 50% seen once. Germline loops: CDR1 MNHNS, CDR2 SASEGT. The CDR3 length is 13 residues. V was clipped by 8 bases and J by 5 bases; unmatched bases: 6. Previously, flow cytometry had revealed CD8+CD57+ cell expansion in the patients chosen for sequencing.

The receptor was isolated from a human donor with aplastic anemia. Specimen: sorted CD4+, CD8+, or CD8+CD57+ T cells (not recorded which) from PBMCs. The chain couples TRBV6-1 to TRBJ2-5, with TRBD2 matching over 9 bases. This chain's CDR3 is CASVRGGRETQYF. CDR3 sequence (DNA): TGTGCCAGCGTGCGGGGGGGCCGGGAGACCCAGTACTTC.